These T cell receptor beta chains were read from a single sample in a study of blood T cell repertoires in COVID-19. Assay: immunoSEQ multiplex PCR; the TCRdb copy retains only in-frame clones and omits some. The data hold about 170,000 clones, with 80% to 90% observed a single time. Source material: peripheral blood. These receptors originate from a woman between 70 and 85 years old who had recovered from COVID-19. Both conserved end residues are part of each CDR3. The order of the fields is J gene, V gene, D gene, clone size, CDR3 protein, CDR3 DNA. The D gene is left open where the match is weak. The size entry is marked missing in some rows and otherwise reads once, few, many or a size class.

j_call: TRBJ1-5
v_call: TRBV7-9
d_call: TRBD1
clone_size: once
cdr3_aa: CASSLAPGGWGAQHF
cdr3_nt: TGTGCCAGCAGCTTAGCTCCAGGGGGCTGGGGGGCCCAGCATTTT

j_call: TRBJ2-3
v_call: TRBV4-1
d_call: -
clone_size: -
cdr3_aa: CASSPLPSGTDTQYF
cdr3_nt: TGCGCCAGCAGCCCCCTTCCGAGCGGAACAGATACGCAGTATTTT

j_call: TRBJ1-3
v_call: TRBV15
d_call: -
clone_size: few
cdr3_aa: CATSSHRGNTIYF
cdr3_nt: TGTGCCACCAGCAGCCACAGGGGAAACACCATATATTTT

j_call: TRBJ1-2
v_call: TRBV18
d_call: -
clone_size: -
cdr3_aa: CASSRDTGYGYTF
cdr3_nt: TGTGCCAGCTCACGGGACACCGGCTATGGCTACACCTTC

j_call: TRBJ1-1
v_call: TRBV7-8
d_call: -
clone_size: -
cdr3_aa: CASYAAGRGTAAFF
cdr3_nt: TGTGCCAGCTATGCTGCTGGACGGGGGACTGCAGCTTTCTTT

j_call: TRBJ2-1
v_call: TRBV9
d_call: -
clone_size: -
cdr3_aa: CASSGTRTPLVSEQFF
cdr3_nt: TGTGCCAGCAGCGGAACACGGACTCCCCTGGTTAGTGAGCAGTTCTTC

j_call: TRBJ2-1
v_call: TRBV20-1
d_call: TRBD2
clone_size: -
cdr3_aa: CSASWPGGPGNEQFF
cdr3_nt: TGCAGTGCTAGTTGGCCGGGAGGGCCCGGCAATGAGCAGTTCTTC

j_call: TRBJ2-3
v_call: TRBV30
d_call: TRBD2
clone_size: once
cdr3_aa: CAWSPPGRGATDTQYF
cdr3_nt: TGTGCCTGGAGTCCCCCGGGGCGGGGGGCCACAGATACGCAGTATTTT

j_call: TRBJ1-4
v_call: TRBV7-2
d_call: -
clone_size: -
cdr3_aa: CASSFRDSRSPWDEKLFF
cdr3_nt: TGTGCCAGCAGCTTCCGGGATTCACGGAGTCCGTGGGATGAAAAACTGTTTTTT

j_call: TRBJ2-7
v_call: TRBV5-1
d_call: TRBD1
clone_size: few
cdr3_aa: CASSLAGGQGAYEQYF
cdr3_nt: TGCGCCAGCAGCTTGGCCGGGGGACAGGGGGCTTACGAGCAGTACTTC

j_call: TRBJ1-6
v_call: TRBV6-6
d_call: TRBD1
clone_size: -
cdr3_aa: CASSPLGPGGSYNSPLHF
cdr3_nt: TGTGCCAGCAGTCCCCTCGGCCCAGGGGGTTCCTATAATTCACCCCTCCACTTT

j_call: TRBJ2-3
v_call: TRBV4-2
d_call: TRBD1
clone_size: -
cdr3_aa: CASSQPNPGTGGTDTQYF
cdr3_nt: TGTGCCAGCAGCCAACCCAACCCCGGGACAGGGGGAACAGATACGCAGTATTTT

j_call: TRBJ2-5
v_call: TRBV20-1
d_call: -
clone_size: -
cdr3_aa: CSAGDPETQYF
cdr3_nt: TGCAGTGCTGGAGACCCGGAGACCCAGTACTTC

j_call: TRBJ2-3
v_call: TRBV7-3
d_call: -
clone_size: many
cdr3_aa: CASSPTGDTQYF
cdr3_nt: TGTGCCAGCAGCCCCACCGGGGATACGCAGTATTTT

j_call: TRBJ1-3
v_call: TRBV5-1
d_call: TRBD1
clone_size: -
cdr3_aa: CASSRDRPGSGNTIYF
cdr3_nt: TGCGCCAGCAGCCGGGACAGGCCAGGCTCTGGAAACACCATATATTTT

j_call: TRBJ2-2
v_call: TRBV12-5
d_call: -
clone_size: -
cdr3_aa: CASGLVAGPYTGELFF
cdr3_nt: TGTGCTAGTGGTTTGGTAGCAGGGCCCTACACCGGGGAGCTGTTTTTT

j_call: TRBJ2-2
v_call: TRBV5-1
d_call: TRBD2
clone_size: -
cdr3_aa: CASSPGTSITGELFF
cdr3_nt: TGCGCCAGCAGCCCCGGGACTAGCATAACCGGGGAGCTGTTTTTT

j_call: TRBJ2-7
v_call: TRBV30
d_call: TRBD2
clone_size: once
cdr3_aa: CAWRPTRENYEQYF
cdr3_nt: TGTGCCTGGAGACCCACGCGGGAGAACTACGAGCAGTACTTC

j_call: TRBJ1-1
v_call: TRBV7-2
d_call: TRBD1
clone_size: -
cdr3_aa: CASSTSTGRAPPEAFF
cdr3_nt: TGTGCCAGCAGCACCTCGACAGGGAGAGCCCCCCCAGAAGCTTTCTTT

j_call: TRBJ1-4
v_call: TRBV28
d_call: TRBD1
clone_size: once
cdr3_aa: CASSSPRDRVRRWEKLFF
cdr3_nt: TGTGCCAGCAGTTCTCCCCGGGACAGAGTAAGAAGATGGGAAAAACTGTTTTTT

j_call: TRBJ1-1
v_call: TRBV7-3
d_call: -
clone_size: -
cdr3_aa: CASSSQPGTEAFF
cdr3_nt: TGTGCCAGCAGCTCCCAACCGGGAACTGAAGCTTTCTTT

j_call: TRBJ2-2
v_call: TRBV5-1
d_call: -
clone_size: -
cdr3_aa: CASSLGATGELFF
cdr3_nt: TGCGCCAGCAGCTTGGGGGCGACCGGGGAGCTGTTTTTT

j_call: TRBJ1-1
v_call: TRBV4-1
d_call: -
clone_size: -
cdr3_aa: CASSLRQTNTEAFF
cdr3_nt: TGCGCCAGCAGTCTCCGACAGACGAACACTGAAGCTTTCTTT

j_call: TRBJ2-1
v_call: TRBV7-8
d_call: TRBD2
clone_size: -
cdr3_aa: CASSLTPAVAGGGEQFF
cdr3_nt: TGTGCCAGCAGCTTGACCCCGGCGGTAGCGGGAGGTGGTGAGCAGTTCTTC

j_call: TRBJ2-1
v_call: TRBV9
d_call: TRBD2
clone_size: -
cdr3_aa: CASTPSGSSYNEQFF
cdr3_nt: TGTGCCAGCACGCCTAGCGGTAGCTCCTACAATGAGCAGTTCTTC

j_call: TRBJ1-5
v_call: TRBV6-1
d_call: -
clone_size: -
cdr3_aa: CASSEAWVGGNSNQPQHF
cdr3_nt: TGTGCCAGCAGTGAAGCGTGGGTCGGGGGAAATAGCAATCAGCCCCAGCATTTT

j_call: TRBJ1-5
v_call: TRBV2
d_call: TRBD1
clone_size: -
cdr3_aa: CASTMGQGVNQPQHF
cdr3_nt: TGTGCCAGCACTATGGGACAGGGGGTTAATCAGCCCCAGCATTTT

j_call: TRBJ1-2
v_call: TRBV5-1
d_call: TRBD1
clone_size: -
cdr3_aa: CASSVTGQGQIYGYTF
cdr3_nt: TGCGCCAGCAGCGTAACGGGACAGGGGCAAATCTATGGCTACACCTTC

j_call: TRBJ2-2
v_call: TRBV6-1
d_call: TRBD2
clone_size: -
cdr3_aa: CASSDASGGAGELFF
cdr3_nt: TGTGCCAGCAGTGACGCGTCCGGGGGGGCCGGGGAGCTGTTTTTT

j_call: TRBJ2-5
v_call: TRBV7-8
d_call: TRBD2
clone_size: -
cdr3_aa: CASSLGPPLAGEETQYF
cdr3_nt: TGTGCCAGCAGCTTAGGCCCTCCTCTAGCGGGAGAGGAGACCCAGTACTTC

j_call: TRBJ1-5
v_call: TRBV5-1
d_call: -
clone_size: -
cdr3_aa: CASSPGPGRNQPQHF
cdr3_nt: TGCGCCAGCAGCCCTGGGCCCGGGAGAAATCAGCCCCAGCATTTT

j_call: TRBJ2-5
v_call: TRBV29-1
d_call: -
clone_size: -
cdr3_aa: CSVCAYQETQYF
cdr3_nt: TGCAGCGTCTGCGCGTACCAAGAGACCCAGTACTTC

j_call: TRBJ2-3
v_call: TRBV6-2/TRBV6-3
d_call: -
clone_size: -
cdr3_aa: CASSSPPGDTQYF
cdr3_nt: TGTGCCAGCAGTTCCCCCCCGGGAGATACGCAGTATTTT

j_call: TRBJ1-6
v_call: TRBV10-3
d_call: -
clone_size: -
cdr3_aa: CAISESATRGSPLHF
cdr3_nt: TGTGCCATCAGTGAGTCGGCCACCCGGGGTTCACCCCTCCACTTT

j_call: TRBJ2-3
v_call: TRBV7-8
d_call: -
clone_size: once
cdr3_aa: CASSPTEWGRTDTQYF
cdr3_nt: TGTGCCAGCAGCCCCACGGAGTGGGGGCGCACAGATACGCAGTATTTT

j_call: TRBJ2-1
v_call: TRBV2
d_call: -
clone_size: few
cdr3_aa: CASSDPARSSYNEQFF
cdr3_nt: TGTGCCAGCAGTGACCCAGCCCGGAGCTCCTACAATGAGCAGTTCTTC

j_call: TRBJ1-1
v_call: TRBV7-3
d_call: -
clone_size: -
cdr3_aa: CASSSFDRGGYTEAFF
cdr3_nt: TGTGCCAGCAGCTCGTTCGACCGGGGAGGGTACACTGAAGCTTTCTTT

j_call: TRBJ2-2
v_call: TRBV11-2
d_call: -
clone_size: -
cdr3_aa: CASSLAGGYTGELFF
cdr3_nt: TGTGCCAGCAGCTTAGCCGGAGGGTACACCGGGGAGCTGTTTTTT

j_call: TRBJ2-6
v_call: TRBV4-3
d_call: -
clone_size: -
cdr3_aa: CASSQGPGLANVLTF
cdr3_nt: TGCGCCAGCAGCCAAGGACCGGGACTGGCCAACGTCCTGACTTTC

j_call: TRBJ2-3
v_call: TRBV11-2
d_call: TRBD2
clone_size: -
cdr3_aa: CASTRRGVTDTQYF
cdr3_nt: TGTGCCAGCACCCGACGGGGGGTCACAGATACGCAGTATTTT

j_call: TRBJ2-1
v_call: TRBV27
d_call: TRBD1
clone_size: -
cdr3_aa: CASSHGTGFYNEQFF
cdr3_nt: TGTGCCAGCAGTCACGGGACAGGATTTTACAATGAGCAGTTCTTC

j_call: TRBJ1-2
v_call: TRBV27
d_call: TRBD1
clone_size: -
cdr3_aa: CASRAGQGNYGYTF
cdr3_nt: TGTGCCAGCAGGGCGGGACAGGGAAACTATGGCTACACCTTC

j_call: TRBJ1-2
v_call: TRBV7-8
d_call: TRBD1
clone_size: -
cdr3_aa: CASSQRRWPGQGFTNYGYTF
cdr3_nt: TGTGCCAGCAGCCAACGCCGGTGGCCGGGACAGGGGTTTACTAACTATGGCTACACCTTC

j_call: TRBJ1-1
v_call: TRBV5-6
d_call: -
clone_size: -
cdr3_aa: CASSLAENTEAFF
cdr3_nt: TGTGCCAGCAGCTTGGCAGAAAACACTGAAGCTTTCTTT

j_call: TRBJ2-2
v_call: TRBV5-6
d_call: -
clone_size: -
cdr3_aa: CASSLGLNTGELFF
cdr3_nt: TGTGCCAGCAGCTTGGGCCTAAACACCGGGGAGCTGTTTTTT

j_call: TRBJ2-1
v_call: TRBV4-2
d_call: TRBD2
clone_size: -
cdr3_aa: CASSQEPLAGGINEQFF
cdr3_nt: TGTGCCAGCAGCCAAGAGCCCCTAGCGGGAGGGATCAATGAGCAGTTCTTC